These 31 T cell receptor beta chains originate from one sample sequenced in a study of a mutant IDH1 vaccine in newly diagnosed glioma. Their cognate antigens are unknown. Sample time point: week 11, during vaccination. It was 300 ug of mutant IDH1 20-mer peptide that made up each vaccine dose, given with topical imiquimod. Produced via immunoSEQ multiplex PCR; TCRdb's table is partial and in-frame only. The sample shows roughly 62,000 clones, around 89% of them seen only once. Here the sequenced sample was PBMCs, taken from a glioma patient whose treatment included an IDH1 peptide vaccine. Source of these receptors: a man aged 35-49 years with glioma.

V is TRBV28 and J is TRBJ2-5; 10 bases align to TRBD2. The CDR3 contains 15 residues. Germline V gene sequence: CDR1 MDHEN, CDR2 SYDVKM. Trimming cost V 3 bases and J 5 bases; bases outside gene matches: 6. This CDR3 reads CASSFQSGGAETQYF. Here the CDR3 DNA reads TGTGCCAGCAGTTTCCAGAGCGGGGGGGCGGAGACCCAGTACTTC.

The chain carries TRBV28 and TRBJ1-5; D possibly corresponds to TRBD1 (5 bases). The CDR3 has 16 amino acids. V was shortened by 6 bases and J by 5 bases, with 20 bases between the two germline ends. Germline values: CDR1 MDHEN, CDR2 SYDVKM. Here the CDR3 reads CASRPHRGATDQPQHF. The CDR3 DNA reads as TGTGCCAGCAGGCCCCATAGGGGAGCAACGGATCAGCCCCAGCATTTT.

The chain carries TRBV9 and TRBJ2-1, with 7 bases lining up with TRBD1. Germline lookup yields CDR1 SGDLS and CDR2 YYNGEE. V lost 0 bases, J lost 6 bases, and 6 bases stayed unmatched. This CDR3 is built from 15 residues. The CDR3: CASSVETGLGNEQFF. The CDR3 coding sequence is TGTGCCAGCAGCGTAGAGACAGGGCTGGGCAATGAGCAGTTCTTC.

CDR3 coding DNA: TGTGCCAGCAGTTCCGGACTAGCGAACTACGAGCAGTACTTC. Its translation: CASSSGLANYEQYF. V and J are TRBV7-2 and TRBJ2-7; 9 bases match TRBD2. Trimming at V came to 6 bases and at J to 3 bases, leaving 6 bases not matched to a gene. In germline, CDR1 is SGHTA, CDR2 FQGNSA. This CDR3 contains 14 residues.

The chain combines TRBV18 with TRBJ2-2, with D hard to call. There are 15 residues in the CDR3. CDR1 is KGHSH, CDR2 LQKENI, per germline. Trimming shortened V by 6 bases and J by 4 bases, and 15 bases separated the two germline ends. The CDR3 sequence is CASSSISESTGELFF. CDR3 sequence (DNA): TGTGCCAGCTCCTCCATCAGCGAGAGCACCGGGGAGCTGTTTTTT.

J is TRBJ1-2 and V is TRBV5-4; TRBD1 is a possible D gene (6 bases). The V end lost 0 bases, the J end lost 0 bases, and 6 bases lay between the germline ends. The CDR3 covers 14 residues. Looked up from germline, CDR1 is SGHNT and CDR2 is YYREEE (reference sequence). CDR3 DNA: TGTGCCAGCAGCTTGGACAGGGCTAACTATGGCTACACCTTC. It codes for CASSLDRANYGYTF.

V and J are TRBV5-1 and TRBJ2-7; 7 nucleotides line up with TRBD1. Germline V gene sequence: CDR1 SGHRS, CDR2 YFSETQ. Trimming cost V 3 bases and J 1 base; bases outside gene matches: 4. The CDR3 totals 14 residues. This CDR3 reads CASSSQGVSYEQYF. DNA for the CDR3: TGCGCCAGCAGCTCGCAGGGGGTTTCCTACGAGCAGTACTTC.

The rearrangement uses TRBV10-3 and TRBJ2-3; the D is unclear. There are 15 residues in the CDR3. V was cut by 3 bases and J by 1 base, with 11 bases left in between. Germline CDR1 and CDR2: ENHRY and SYGVKD. The CDR3 loop reads CAISDLDGRTDTQYF. For the CDR3, the DNA is TGTGCCATCAGTGACTTGGACGGCCGCACAGATACGCAGTATTTT.

The chain carries TRBV4-3 and TRBJ1-1, with D possibly being TRBD1 (5 bases). The CDR3 is 15 residues long. Looked up from germline, CDR1 is LGHNA and CDR2 is YSLEER. V lost 2 bases, J lost 0 bases, and 10 bases lay in between. DNA for the CDR3: TGCGCCAGCAGCCAATGGGGCACCCTGAACACTGAAGCTTTCTTT. This gives the protein CASSQWGTLNTEAFF.

The V gene is TRBV4-1, the J gene TRBJ2-3; 10 positions match TRBD2. The ends lost 3 bases at V and 6 bases at J; junction bases unmatched: 9. Germline CDR1 is MGHRA and CDR2 is YSYEKL. This CDR3 contains 16 residues. CDR3 nucleotides: TGCGCCAGCAGCCAGATACAAGCGGGAGGGTGGGATACGCAGTATTTT. Translated, it gives CASSQIQAGGWDTQYF.

This chain connects TRBV15 to TRBJ1-5; no clear D. Per the germline V gene, CDR1 is LNHNV and CDR2 is YYDKDF (reference sequence). The V end lost 0 bases, the J end lost 6 bases, and 9 bases lay between the germline ends. The CDR3 covers 14 residues. The CDR3 nucleotides read TGTGCCACCAGCAGAGATAACGCACCTCAGCCCCAGCATTTT. This encodes CATSRDNAPQPQHF.

This clone came up once. The rearrangement joins TRBV27 to TRBJ2-1; 8 bases line up with TRBD1. The V gene end was trimmed by 3 bases and the J gene end by 4 bases; junction bases not matched to a gene: 2. The CDR3 extends over 14 amino acids. In germline, CDR1 is MNHEY, CDR2 SMNVEV (reference sequence). The CDR3 DNA reads TGTGCCAGCAGTTTCCGGACAGGGTACAATGAGCAGTTCTTC. Amino acid sequence: CASSFRTGYNEQFF.

The chain has TRBV27 and TRBJ2-2; no clear D gene. Per the germline V gene, CDR1 is MNHEY and CDR2 is SMNVEV (reference sequence). Trimming left V 4 bases short and J 0 bases short, with 12 bases between. The CDR3 is 16 amino acids. The CDR3 nucleotides read TGTGCCAGCAGTTATTTGAGTTTCGCGAACACCGGGGAGCTGTTTTTT. Protein product: CASSYLSFANTGELFF.

This chain joins TRBV4-1 and TRBJ1-1; 7 bases agree with TRBD1. From germline, CDR1 is MGHRA and CDR2 YSYEKL. This CDR3 region has 14 residues. With V trimmed by 4 bases and J by 3 bases, 5 bases remained unmatched. CDR3 amino acids: CASSPRQGHTEAFF. As DNA, the CDR3 is TGCGCCAGCAGCCCCCGACAGGGACACACTGAAGCTTTCTTT.

The chain is built from TRBV2 and TRBJ1-1; 7 nucleotides line up with TRBD1. The CDR3 is 17 amino acids. Germline CDR1 reads SNHLY; CDR2 reads FYNNEI. V lost 3 bases, J lost 0 bases, and 10 bases stayed unmatched. The CDR3 region has the DNA TGTGCCAGCAGTGATAGTTTTGGGGACAGCGTGAACACTGAAGCTTTCTTT. Translation gives CASSDSFGDSVNTEAFF.

The rearrangement links TRBV11-3 to TRBJ2-7; D remains unclear. V dropped 4 bases and J dropped 0 bases, with 4 bases sitting between them. The CDR3 is made up of 12 amino acids. CDR1 SGHNT and CDR2 YENEEA come from the germline V gene. The DNA of the CDR3 is TGTGCCAGCAGCTCAAACTCCTACGAGCAGTACTTC. Translated: CASSSNSYEQYF. The full variable domain, completed using reference TRBV11-3 and TRBJ2-7, is EAGVVQSPRYKIIEKKQPVAFWCNPISGHNTLYWYLQNLGQGPELLIRYENEEAVDDSQLPKDRFSAERLKGVDSTLKIQPAELGDSAVYLCASSSNSYEQYFGPGTRLTVT.

This clone appeared once. V is TRBV7-2 and J is TRBJ2-1, with 12 bases matching TRBD1. The V and J ends lost 5 bases and 11 bases, in that order; junction bases with no gene match: 13. This CDR3 has 16 residues. CDR1 SGHTA and CDR2 FQGNSA come from the germline V gene. CDR3 in DNA: TGTGCCAGCAGCCCGGGAGGGGCGGGACAGGGGGCTAAGCAGTTCTTC. Translation: CASSPGGAGQGAKQFF.

The rearrangement uses TRBV6-1 and TRBJ1-6, with D perhaps matching TRBD1 (5 bases). CDR1 MNHNS and CDR2 SASEGT come from the germline V gene. The V end lost 6 bases, the J end lost 7 bases, and 16 bases lay between the germline ends. The CDR3 loop spans 15 amino acids. The CDR3 bases are TGTGCCAGCAGGTCAGGACATCCGACGAATTCACCCCTCCACTTT. Protein product: CASRSGHPTNSPLHF.

This chain links TRBV30 with TRBJ1-5; D possibly corresponds to TRBD1 (6 bases). V gave up 1 base and J gave up 7 bases, with 23 bases separating them. Germline V gene lookup returns CDR1 GTSNPN and CDR2 SVGIG (reference sequence). The CDR3 has 17 amino acids. Here the CDR3 reads CAWSGLGSWTDNQPQHF. In DNA, the CDR3 is TGTGCCTGGAGTGGGCTGGGGTCTTGGACAGACAACCAGCCCCAGCATTTT.

The genes are TRBV4-1 and TRBJ2-3, with D possibly matching TRBD2 (6 bases). This CDR3 contains 16 residues. V was cut by 3 bases and J by 4 bases, with 17 bases left in between. Germline V gene sequence: CDR1 MGHRA, CDR2 YSYEKL. CDR3 coding DNA: TGCGCCAGCAGCCAGGCCCCGAGCGGGTGGGCAGATACGCAGTATTTT. This encodes CASSQAPSGWADTQYF.

The chain is built from TRBV29-1 and TRBJ1-2; TRBD1 agrees at 8 bases. Germline trimming cut 3 bases from V and 8 bases from J; bases unmatched to any gene: 5. Germline V CDR1 and CDR2: SQVTM, ANQGSEA. This CDR3 is 12 amino acids long. The CDR3 sequence is CSVDLDRDGYTF. The CDR3 DNA follows: TGCAGCGTTGATTTGGACAGGGACGGCTACACCTTC.

V usage is TRBV19 and J usage is TRBJ1-5; 10 bases map to TRBD1. The CDR3 sequence is 15 residues long. V was clipped by 8 bases and J by 7 bases; unmatched bases: 11. CDR1 LNHDA and CDR2 SQIVND come from the germline V gene (reference sequence). The CDR3 DNA reads as TGTGCCAGTCAACGCGGGACAGGGGTTGGGCAGCCCCAGCATTTT. It encodes CASQRGTGVGQPQHF.

This clone was seen once. The J gene is TRBJ2-5, the V gene TRBV19; 7 bases fit TRBD1. With 5 bases clipped from V and 5 bases from J, the junction kept 17 bases outside the gene matches. CDR3 length equals 17 residues. CDR1 and CDR2 (germline): LNHDA, SQIVND (reference sequence). The CDR3 sequence: CASSRSPYPDRAETQYF. The CDR3 DNA reads as TGTGCCAGTAGTCGAAGCCCCTATCCCGACAGGGCCGAGACCCAGTACTTC.

The rearrangement links TRBV19 to TRBJ2-4, with TRBD1 matching 10 bases. Germline trimming cut 7 bases from V and 1 base from J; bases unmatched to any gene: 10. The CDR3 runs to 17 residues. The germline V gene encodes CDR1 LNHDA and CDR2 SQIVND (reference sequence). This chain's CDR3 is CASTDGTGDRAKNIQYF. The CDR3 nucleotides are TGTGCCAGTACTGACGGGACAGGGGATAGGGCCAAAAACATTCAGTACTTC.

V is TRBV28 and J is TRBJ1-3, with D perhaps TRBD1 (5 bases). Trimming shortened V by 2 bases and J by 3 bases, and 8 bases separated the two germline ends. The CDR3 length is 14 residues. CDR1 is MDHEN, CDR2 SYDVKM, per germline. Here the CDR3 reads CASSLMGLGNTIYF. The CDR3, as DNA: TGTGCCAGCAGTTTAATGGGACTTGGAAACACCATATATTTT.

The chain uses TRBV7-2 and TRBJ1-2; the match to TRBD1 covers 7 bases. Trimming removed 8 bases from V and 0 bases from J; junction bases left unmatched: 9. Germline CDR1 is SGHTA and CDR2 is FQGNSA. This CDR3 spans 15 amino acids. The CDR3, as DNA: TGTGCCAGCGGACGTTGGGACAGACCTAACTATGGCTACACCTTC. Translation: CASGRWDRPNYGYTF.

This clone was observed a single time. The chain uses TRBV7-3 and TRBJ2-5, with D maybe TRBD1 (6 bases). Germline V gives CDR1 SGHTA, CDR2 FQGTGA. This CDR3 has 13 residues. V dropped 2 bases and J dropped 2 bases, with 6 bases sitting between them. The CDR3 nucleotides read TGTGCCAGCAGCTTAGACAGGCAAGAGACCCAGTACTTC. Protein product: CASSLDRQETQYF.

DNA of the CDR3: TGTGCCACCAGCCGGACTCCCATGAACACTGAAGCTTTCTTT. It translates to CATSRTPMNTEAFF. V and J are TRBV15 and TRBJ1-1; no clear D. The CDR3 is 14 amino acids. Germline values: CDR1 LNHNV, CDR2 YYDKDF (reference sequence). Trimming stripped 5 bases from V and 0 bases from J, with 10 bases between.

This clone was detected only once. The rearrangement links TRBV29-1 to TRBJ1-4; TRBD1 matches 7 bases. Looked up from germline, CDR1 is SQVTM and CDR2 is ANQGSEA. The CDR3 has 13 residues. V was pared by 6 bases and J by 5 bases, with 6 bases of the junction left unmatched. CDR3 in amino acids: CSVAGQENEKLFF. CDR3 DNA: TGCAGCGTCGCAGGACAGGAGAATGAAAAACTGTTTTTT.

This chain connects TRBV29-1 to TRBJ2-1, with 14 bases matching TRBD2. V shed 3 bases and J 9 bases; nucleotides not matched to a gene: 7. This CDR3 contains 15 residues. The germline gives CDR1 SQVTM, CDR2 ANQGSEA. The CDR3 DNA follows: TGCAGCGTTGATCCCGGGACTAGCGGGAGTCCTGAGCAGTTCTTC. Translated, it gives CSVDPGTSGSPEQFF.

The CDR3 coding sequence is TGTGCCAGCAGCTTATATGGGTCAGTCTCCTACAATGAGCAGTTCTTC. It encodes CASSLYGSVSYNEQFF. V and J are TRBV13 and TRBJ2-1; no clear D gene. Germline V gene sequence: CDR1 PRHDT, CDR2 FYEKMQ (reference sequence). V lost 2 bases, J lost 0 bases, and 11 bases lay in between. The CDR3 consists of 16 residues.